The rows below give T cell receptor beta chains drawn from one sample of a study of cytomegalovirus exposure and HLA in healthy donors. Generated by immunoSEQ multiplex PCR, the TCRdb table keeps only in-frame clones and is missing some. This sample has approximately 120,000 clones, with approximately 70% found just once. Sequences were obtained from PBMCs. These receptors came from a woman aged 70-85 years in good health and CMV-seropositive. Each CDR3 is given with its conserved first and last residue. Fields, in order: V gene, CDR3 length, J gene, clone size, D gene, CDR3 protein, CDR3 DNA. The D gene is left open where the match is weak. Expanded clones are given a class, and other clones once, few, many or no size at all.

>TRBV6-1|13|TRBJ1-6|once|TRBD1
CASIWTGDSPLHF
TGTGCCAGCATATGGACAGGGGATTCACCCCTCCACTTT
>TRBV4-3|18|TRBJ2-1|NA|TRBD2
CASSQEPWTSGGYNEQFF
TGCGCCAGCAGCCAAGAACCCTGGACTAGCGGGGGTTACAATGAGCAGTTCTTC
>TRBV7-2|16|TRBJ1-1|NA|NA
CASSLAAYAGNTEAFF
TGTGCCAGCAGCTTAGCCGCCTACGCCGGGAACACTGAAGCTTTCTTT
>TRBV4-1|11|TRBJ1-3|NA|NA
CGGSSGNTIYF
TGCGGAGGGAGCTCTGGAAACACCATATATTTT
>TRBV28|17|TRBJ2-3|NA|TRBD2
CASSSAASGVGADTQYF
TGTGCCAGCAGTTCAGCGGCTAGCGGGGTCGGAGCAGATACGCAGTATTTT
>TRBV7-7|15|TRBJ1-4|NA|TRBD1
CASSLIQGAGEKLFF
TGTGCTAGCAGCTTGATCCAGGGGGCAGGTGAAAAACTGTTTTTT
>TRBV7-2|14|TRBJ1-2|NA|NA
CASSLGGRNYGYTF
TGTGCCAGCAGTTTAGGGGGGCGAAACTATGGCTACACCTTC
>TRBV6-1|15|TRBJ2-7|once|TRBD2
CASSERRDYTYEQYF
TGTGCCAGCAGTGAAAGGAGGGACTACACCTACGAGCAGTACTTC
>TRBV10-1|16|TRBJ2-2|NA|TRBD1
CASSEFGQANTGELFF
TGCGCCAGCAGTGAGTTTGGACAGGCGAACACCGGGGAGCTGTTTTTT
>TRBV7-9|17|TRBJ2-1|few|TRBD1
CASSLGDRGLLSNEQFF
TGTGCCAGCAGCTTAGGGGACAGGGGGCTTCTCTCCAATGAGCAGTTCTTC
>TRBV7-3|15|TRBJ2-2|NA|TRBD1
CASSVQGANTGELFF
TGTGCCAGCAGCGTGCAGGGGGCAAACACCGGGGAGCTGTTTTTT
>TRBV6-5|16|TRBJ1-3|NA|NA
CASSYRRGANRNTIYF
TGTGCCAGCAGTTACCGGCGGGGTGCCAACCGAAACACCATATATTTT
>TRBV4-2|16|TRBJ1-2|NA|NA
CASSLRSGDGGVGYTF
TGTGCCAGCAGCCTCCGATCAGGGGACGGTGGTGTGGGCTACACCTTC
>TRBV30|13|TRBJ1-2|NA|TRBD1
CAWSQGAPGGYTF
TGTGCCTGGTCTCAGGGGGCTCCAGGTGGCTACACCTTC
>TRBV29-1|13|TRBJ1-6|NA|NA
CSVAGDFNSPLHF
TGCAGCGTTGCCGGTGATTTTAATTCACCCCTCCACTTT
>TRBV6-5|13|TRBJ2-7|few|TRBD1
CASSYRDRGEQYF
TGTGCCAGCAGTTACCGGGACAGGGGCGAGCAGTACTTC
>TRBV7-2|15|TRBJ1-1|NA|TRBD1
CASSARDRMNTEAFF
TGTGCCAGCAGCGCGCGGGACAGGATGAACACTGAAGCTTTCTTT